Below are 9 T cell receptor beta chains sequenced from a single sample in a study of blood T cell repertoires in COVID-19. The protocol was immunoSEQ multiplex PCR, while the TCRdb copy is restricted to in-frame clones and leaves out a portion. The sample records some 89,000 clones, around 85% being singletons. Sequenced input: peripheral blood. Receptors originate from a man in his 70s with acute or convalescent COVID-19.

The CDR3 sequence is CASSPVLGYGYTF. CDR3 coding DNA: TGTGCCAGCAGCCCTGTACTAGGCTATGGCTACACCTTC. The rearrangement links TRBV3-1 (or the pseudogene TRBV3-2) to TRBJ1-2; D is unresolved. The CDR3 length is 13 residues. Germline assignment: CDR1 LGHDT and CDR2 YNNKEL (reference sequence). V was trimmed by 4 bases and J by 4 bases, leaving 10 bases between them.

The V and J genes are TRBV6-1 and TRBJ1-2, with D hard to call. Germline V gives CDR1 MNHNS, CDR2 SASEGT. Trimming left V 0 bases short and J 7 bases short, with 15 bases between. CDR3 length: 15 residues. The CDR3 reads CASSEAWQQSFGYTF. In nucleotides, the CDR3 is TGTGCCAGCAGTGAAGCTTGGCAACAGTCGTTTGGCTACACCTTC.

In its sample, this clone was seen once. The rearrangement joins TRBV28 to TRBJ2-1; maybe TRBD1 (5 bases). Trimming removed 5 bases from V and 10 bases from J, with 12 bases in between. The germline gives CDR1 MDHEN, CDR2 SYDVKM. The CDR3 spans 12 residues. The DNA for the CDR3 is TGTGCCAGCAGTCTCCAAAGACAGGAGCAGTTCTTC. It specifies CASSLQRQEQFF.

The rearrangement links TRBV15 to TRBJ2-3; 10 bases are a match to TRBD2. CDR1 is LNHNV, CDR2 YYDKDF, per germline (reference sequence). V was clipped by 5 bases and J by 7 bases; unmatched bases: 12. This CDR3 is built from 16 residues. The CDR3 loop is CATSRERGGSGNTQYF. The CDR3 nucleotides read TGTGCCACCAGCCGCGAGCGGGGGGGGTCCGGGAATACGCAGTATTTT.

This chain links TRBV6-5 with TRBJ2-3; 12 bases match TRBD2. The V gene end was trimmed by 6 bases and the J gene end by 5 bases; junction bases not matched to a gene: 6. Germline V lookup: CDR1 MNHEY, CDR2 SVGAGI. CDR3 size: 15 residues. The CDR3 spells CASRASSGGGDTQYF. The DNA of the CDR3 is TGTGCCAGCAGGGCTTCTAGCGGGGGGGGAGATACGCAGTATTTT.

The rearrangement joins TRBV5-1 to TRBJ2-3; D is possibly TRBD1 (6 bases). Germline V gene sequence: CDR1 SGHRS, CDR2 YFSETQ. Trimming stripped 0 bases from V and 1 base from J, with 12 bases between. This CDR3 is 16 amino acids long. The CDR3 sequence is CASSLAISGGTDTQYF. The CDR3 DNA is TGCGCCAGCAGCTTGGCCATTTCAGGGGGCACAGATACGCAGTATTTT.

This clone was counted a single time. This chain links TRBV2 with TRBJ2-5; perhaps TRBD1 as D (6 bases). The V gene's germline CDR1 is SNHLY and CDR2 FYNNEI. The CDR3 consists of 13 residues. Between the trimmed V and J ends, which lost 7 bases and 9 bases, there was a span of 18 bases. The CDR3 loop is CASKGAPPGAQYF. The CDR3 DNA is TGTGCCAGCAAAGGAGCGCCCCCAGGGGCCCAGTACTTC. The full variable domain, in which reference TRBV2 and TRBJ2-5 provide the parts outside the CDR3, is EPEVTQTPSHQVTQMGQEVILRCVPISNHLYFYWYRQILGQKVEFLVSFYNNEISEKSEIFDDQFSVERPDGSNFTLKIRSTKLEDSAMYFCASKGAPPGAQYFGPGTRLLVL.

The V and J genes are TRBV5-4 and TRBJ1-1, with TRBD1 identical over 8 bases. The trim removed 5 bases at V and 5 bases at J, leaving 8 bases unmatched. Germline V CDR1 and CDR2: SGHNT, YYREEE (reference sequence). CDR3 length equals 14 residues. The CDR3 is CASRPRTGLTEAFF. Written as DNA, the CDR3 is TGTGCCAGCAGACCCAGGACAGGGCTTACTGAAGCTTTCTTT.

The sample holds one count of this clone. This chain joins TRBV19 and TRBJ1-6, with a tentative D call TRBD1 (6 bases). The CDR3 spans 17 residues. Germline CDR1 LNHDA, CDR2 SQIVND (reference sequence). Trimming cost V 4 bases and J 2 bases, with 15 bases left between them. CDR3 bases: TGTGCCAGTAGTACGTTACAGGGTGGTACCTATAATTCACCCCTCCACTTT. Translating it yields CASSTLQGGTYNSPLHF.